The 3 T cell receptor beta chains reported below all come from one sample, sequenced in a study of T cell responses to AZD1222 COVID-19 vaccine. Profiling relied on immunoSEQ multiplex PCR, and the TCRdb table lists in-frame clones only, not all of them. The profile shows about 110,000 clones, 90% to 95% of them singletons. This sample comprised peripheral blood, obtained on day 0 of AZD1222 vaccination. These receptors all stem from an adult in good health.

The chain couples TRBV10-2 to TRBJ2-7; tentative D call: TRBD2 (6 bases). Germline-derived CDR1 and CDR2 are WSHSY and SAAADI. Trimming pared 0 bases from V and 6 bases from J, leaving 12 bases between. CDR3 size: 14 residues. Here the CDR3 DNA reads TGCGCCAGCAGTGAGTCGAAATACGGGGGCGAGCAGTACTTC. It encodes CASSESKYGGEQYF.

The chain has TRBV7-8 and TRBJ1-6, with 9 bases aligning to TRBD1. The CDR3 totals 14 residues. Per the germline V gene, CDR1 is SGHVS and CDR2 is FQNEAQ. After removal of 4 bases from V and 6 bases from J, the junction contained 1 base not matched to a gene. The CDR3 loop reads CASSWGQGNSPLHF. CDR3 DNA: TGTGCCAGCAGCTGGGGACAGGGTAATTCACCCCTCCACTTT.

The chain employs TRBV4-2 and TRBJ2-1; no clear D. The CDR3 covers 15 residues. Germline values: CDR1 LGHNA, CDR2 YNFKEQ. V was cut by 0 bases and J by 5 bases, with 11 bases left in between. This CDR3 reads CASSQDGNRNNEQFF. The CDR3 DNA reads TGTGCCAGCAGCCAAGATGGGAACAGAAACAATGAGCAGTTCTTC.